These 22 T cell receptor beta chains originate from one sample sequenced in a study of T-cell memory formation after mild COVID-19. TCRdb independently ran MiXCR on the 5' RACE reads; one entry per CDR3 protein. The sample shows around 400,000 distinct CDR3 sequences, more than 20% of them seen only once. The specimen was PBMCs or a T cell subset sorted from them (not recorded which). All receptors come from an adult woman who had mild COVID-19 (a few samples of this study predate the infection). Cell type and time point are not known.

This clonotype was seen a few times. V usage is TRBV29-1 and J usage is TRBJ1-6; D is undetermined. The germline V and J ends were trimmed by 7 bases and 6 bases, with 13 bases remaining between them. The CDR3 length is 13 residues. CDR1 is SQVTM and CDR2 is ANQGSEA in the germline V gene. This CDR3 reads CSATQTPNSPLHF. DNA for the CDR3: TGCAGCGCAACTCAGACCCCTAATTCACCCCTCCACTTT.

This chain links TRBV12-3 or TRBV12-4 with TRBJ1-1; 9 bases line up with TRBD1. This CDR3 is 16 amino acids long. J gave up 6 bases and V 6 bases, and 14 bases lay outside the gene matches. CDR3 loop: CASRRTQGAGGAEAFF. As DNA, the CDR3 is TGTGCCAGCAGGCGGACACAGGGGGCTGGTGGCGCTGAAGCTTTCTTT.

The CDR3 DNA reads TGTGCCACCAGTGATACTAGCGGGACTTTCGCAGATACGCAGTATTTT. Encoded protein: CATSDTSGTFADTQYF. V is TRBV24-1 and J is TRBJ2-3; 10 bases align to TRBD2. Germline lookup yields CDR1 KGHDR and CDR2 SFDVKD. Unmatched junction bases numbered 6, after V lost 3 bases and J lost 4 bases. The length of the CDR3 is 16 residues.

This chain uses TRBV24-1 with TRBJ1-4, with a weak D call TRBD1 (5 bases). The CDR3 consists of 13 residues. The V and J ends lost 3 bases and 10 bases respectively, with 11 bases between them. Germline V gives CDR1 KGHDR, CDR2 SFDVKD. The CDR3, as DNA: TGTGCCACCAGTGATGGGGGGGAAGGAAAACTGTTTTTT. Translation gives CATSDGGEGKLFF.

The table lists this clonotype with a few counts. V is TRBV10-3 and J is TRBJ1-1, with 11 bases that match TRBD1. Germline CDR1 ENHRY, CDR2 SYGVKD. Trimming removed 10 bases from V and 0 bases from J; junction bases left unmatched: 4. The CDR3 extends over 14 amino acids. This chain's CDR3 is CATRTGGLNTEAFF. DNA for the CDR3: TGTGCCACGAGGACAGGGGGCTTGAACACTGAAGCTTTCTTT.

The chain carries TRBV2 and TRBJ2-1, with 8 bases fitting TRBD1. With 4 bases clipped from V and 14 bases from J, the junction kept 4 bases outside the gene matches. The CDR3 contains 11 residues. Germline V lookup: CDR1 SNHLY, CDR2 FYNNEI. As DNA, the CDR3 is TGTGCCAGCAGTGCGGAGGACAGGGAGTTCTTC. Amino acid sequence: CASSAEDREFF. The entire variable domain, with the rest obtained from reference TRBV2 and TRBJ2-1, is as follows: EPEVTQTPSHQVTQMGQEVILRCVPISNHLYFYWYRQILGQKVEFLVSFYNNEISEKSEIFDDQFSVERPDGSNFTLKIRSTKLEDSAMYFCASSAEDREFFGPGTRLTVL.

This chain joins TRBV19 and TRBJ2-1; 7 bases line up with TRBD1. The germline V gene has CDR1 LNHDA and CDR2 SQIVND (reference sequence). V dropped 7 bases and J dropped 5; count of bases not matched to a gene: 5. CDR3 length equals 13 residues. The CDR3 loop reads CASMRTGDNEQFF. In nucleotides, the CDR3 is TGTGCCAGTATGAGGACAGGAGACAATGAGCAGTTCTTC.

This clonotype was observed a few times. The chain uses TRBV20-1 and TRBJ1-2; D gene unclear. The ends were cut back, 6 bases at V and 4 bases at J, with 12 bases in the middle. Germline V gives CDR1 DFQATT, CDR2 SNEGSKA (reference sequence). This CDR3 spans 12 amino acids. The CDR3 nucleotides read TGCAGTGCCTTTGACCAGATCTATGGCTACACCTTC. The encoded protein is CSAFDQIYGYTF.

This clonotype has more than one count but fewer than ten. V gene TRBV7-9 combines with J gene TRBJ2-7; D is ambiguous. Trimming removed 0 bases from V and 6 bases from J, with 6 bases in between. CDR3 size: 12 residues. Germline assignment: CDR1 SEHNR and CDR2 FQNEAQ (reference sequence). CDR3 protein: CASSLAEREQYF. The CDR3 nucleotides read TGTGCCAGCAGCTTAGCCGAACGCGAGCAGTACTTC.

This clonotype was seen a handful of times. The CDR3 coding sequence is TGTGCCAGCAGCTCCGTACAACAGATTATGAACACTGAAGCTTTCTTT. This sequence encodes CASSSVQQIMNTEAFF. The chain has TRBV7-3 and TRBJ1-1; D is unclear. V lost 4 bases, J lost 0 bases, and 15 bases lay in between. The CDR3 has 16 amino acids. Per the germline V gene, CDR1 is SGHTA and CDR2 is FQGTGA.

This clonotype was seen only a few times. V and J are TRBV4-1 and TRBJ2-2; perhaps TRBD1 as D (5 bases). Germline V lookup: CDR1 MGHRA, CDR2 YSYEKL. The CDR3 has 14 residues. The V gene lost 0 bases and the J gene lost 8 bases, with 10 bases spanning the gap. CDR3 sequence: CASSQDREAGELFF. The CDR3 bases are TGCGCCAGCAGCCAAGACAGGGAAGCTGGGGAGCTGTTTTTT.

The chain joins TRBV6-5 to TRBJ2-3; maybe TRBD1 (5 bases). V gave up 6 bases and J gave up 0 bases, with 19 bases separating them. Germline V gene lookup returns CDR1 MNHEY and CDR2 SVGAGI. There are 17 residues in the CDR3. CDR3 sequence: CASRSLGANPSTDTQYF. Written as DNA, the CDR3 is TGTGCCAGCAGATCCCTTGGGGCAAACCCTAGCACAGATACGCAGTATTTT.

This clonotype was seen only a few times. The chain couples TRBV10-3 to TRBJ2-5; D is perhaps TRBD2 (5 bases). Per germline, CDR1 ENHRY and CDR2 SYGVKD. Trimming took off 6 bases at V and 5 bases at J, with 13 bases between the two ends. The CDR3 runs to 13 residues. DNA of the CDR3: TGTGCCATCAGCCCGGGGTTTGGGGAGACCCAGTACTTC. As protein: CAISPGFGETQYF.

The CDR3 region has the DNA TGTGCCAGTAGTATGTTTGTGGACTACACCTTC. Protein product: CASSMFVDYTF. The rearrangement uses TRBV19 and TRBJ1-2; D uncertain. V lost 3 bases, J lost 10 bases, and 9 bases lay in between. Germline CDR1 and CDR2: LNHDA and SQIVND (reference sequence). The CDR3 has 11 amino acids.

The CDR3 sequence is CASSEGGTINQPQHF. The CDR3 DNA follows: TGTGCCAGTAGTGAGGGGGGGACTATTAATCAGCCCCAGCATTTT. The chain combines TRBV19 with TRBJ1-5; a possible D gene is TRBD1 (6 bases). Deletions cut 5 bases from V and 4 bases from J, with 15 bases between. The CDR3 is 15 residues long. CDR1 is LNHDA, CDR2 SQIVND, per germline (reference sequence).

The chain joins TRBV3-1 to TRBJ2-7; perhaps TRBD2 as D (6 bases). The CDR3 sequence is 16 residues long. Trimming took 0 bases from V and 3 from J, leaving 15 bases between them. Per the germline V gene, CDR1 is LGHDT and CDR2 is YNNKEL (reference sequence). CDR3 residues: CASSQDTAGPFYEQYF. Here the CDR3 DNA reads TGTGCCAGCAGCCAAGATACAGCGGGTCCTTTCTACGAGCAGTACTTC.

This chain connects TRBV7-9 to TRBJ2-7; a possible D gene is TRBD1 (5 bases). Germline V lookup: CDR1 SEHNR, CDR2 FQNEAQ (reference sequence). Trimming removed 4 bases at V and 3 bases at J, with 13 bases between. The CDR3 runs to 14 residues. CDR3 sequence (DNA): TGTGCCAGCAGCTATACCCGTCAGGGCTACGAGCAGTACTTC. It specifies CASSYTRQGYEQYF.

The chain has TRBV20-1 and TRBJ2-5; tentative D call: TRBD1 (5 bases). CDR3 length: 13 amino acids. From germline, CDR1 is DFQATT and CDR2 SNEGSKA (reference sequence). Trimming cost V 6 bases and J 7 bases, with 18 bases left between them. In DNA form, the CDR3 reads TGCAGTGCCCACGACAGTCCGGTAGGGACCCAGTACTTC. Encoded protein: CSAHDSPVGTQYF.

The table lists this clonotype with a few counts. The chain employs TRBV5-1 and TRBJ2-1; 10 bases agree with TRBD2. The length of the CDR3 is 14 residues. The germline V gene encodes CDR1 SGHRS and CDR2 YFSETQ. The V gene end was trimmed by 8 bases and the J gene end by 4 bases; junction bases not matched to a gene: 6. The CDR3 DNA is TGCGCCAGTACCACTAGCGGGGTATACAATGAGCAGTTCTTC. As protein: CASTTSGVYNEQFF.

In this sample, this clonotype turned up a few times. This chain connects TRBV5-1 to TRBJ2-7; 11 bases agree with TRBD2. The germline V gene encodes CDR1 SGHRS and CDR2 YFSETQ. This CDR3 has 15 amino acids. The junction had 6 bases not matched to a gene; V was cut back by 0 bases and J by 7 bases. The CDR3 spells CASSLDRLAGWEQYF. DNA for the CDR3: TGCGCCAGCAGCTTGGATAGACTAGCGGGATGGGAGCAGTACTTC.

V is TRBV7-9 and J is TRBJ2-7; 8 bases agree with TRBD1. The CDR3 length is 13 residues. The V segment lost 3 bases and the J segment 10 bases; nucleotides outside the gene matches: 8. Germline-derived CDR1 and CDR2 are SEHNR and FQNEAQ (reference sequence). The CDR3, as DNA: TGTGCCAGCAGCTTCTCCTCACAGGGGGGACAGTACTTC. Translating it yields CASSFSSQGGQYF.

This clonotype was detected a few times. The chain carries TRBV20-1 and TRBJ2-4; D might be TRBD2 (6 bases). The CDR3 sequence is 16 residues long. Germline V gives CDR1 DFQATT, CDR2 SNEGSKA (reference sequence). The V gene lost 0 bases and the J gene lost 0 bases, with 12 bases spanning the gap. CDR3 in amino acids: CSARDGGSPAKNIQYF. Written as DNA, the CDR3 is TGCAGTGCTAGAGATGGGGGGAGCCCAGCCAAAAACATTCAGTACTTC.